A selection of T cell receptor beta chains follows, all from one sample in a study of shared clonotypes between healthy human individuals. Sequencing was performed with immunoSEQ multiplex PCR; in TCRdb, only in-frame clones are kept and a portion is missing. The sample has roughly 2.6 million clones, over 85% seen once. Sequenced sample: naive CD4+ T cells sorted from blood. Source of these receptors: a man aged 18 to 35 in good health. Each CDR3 is given without its conserved first and last residue. Each record gives: CDR3 length, J gene, V gene, CDR3 protein.

len: 13; j_gene: TRBJ2-1; v_gene: TRBV28; CDR3aa: ASSLGSYSYNEQF
len: 13; j_gene: TRBJ1-6; v_gene: TRBV30; CDR3aa: AWSVRGVANSPLH
len: 13; j_gene: TRBJ2-5; v_gene: TRBV10-2; CDR3aa: ASSDPGLGQETQY
len: 11; j_gene: TRBJ1-1; v_gene: TRBV29-1; CDR3aa: SVGGQLNTEAF
len: 12; j_gene: TRBJ1-4; v_gene: TRBV28; CDR3aa: ASTRTGTAEKLF
len: 13; j_gene: TRBJ1-2; v_gene: TRBV6-1; CDR3aa: ASSQTGGGKYGYT
len: 13; j_gene: TRBJ1-5; v_gene: TRBV21-1; CDR3aa: ASSKRGRVGQPQH
len: 14; j_gene: TRBJ2-6; v_gene: TRBV2; CDR3aa: ASSEFLGAGANVLT
len: 10; j_gene: TRBJ1-2; v_gene: TRBV28; CDR3aa: ASSFSDRGYT
len: 13; j_gene: TRBJ2-3; v_gene: TRBV5-4; CDR3aa: ASHSAGVSTDTQY
len: 14; j_gene: TRBJ2-7; v_gene: TRBV9; CDR3aa: ASSVADLGTGYEQY
len: 14; j_gene: TRBJ2-1; v_gene: TRBV9; CDR3aa: ASSGAELRLYNEQF
len: 14; j_gene: TRBJ1-2; v_gene: TRBV5-1; CDR3aa: ASTFLQGQGGHGYT
len: 14; j_gene: TRBJ2-1; v_gene: TRBV7-2; CDR3aa: ASSSRRLAGVNEQF
len: 14; j_gene: TRBJ2-1; v_gene: TRBV2; CDR3aa: ASSEVGGRTYNEQF
len: 13; j_gene: TRBJ2-7; v_gene: TRBV18; CDR3aa: ASSPGPWTGGEQY
len: 13; j_gene: TRBJ1-5; v_gene: TRBV4-1; CDR3aa: ASSQDRGHHLPQH
len: 14; j_gene: TRBJ2-3; v_gene: TRBV4-1; CDR3aa: ASSQIAGKRTDTQY
len: 12; j_gene: TRBJ2-3; v_gene: TRBV11-3; CDR3aa: ASSLTGVIDTQY
len: 10; j_gene: TRBJ2-3; v_gene: TRBV7-2; CDR3aa: ASSPPSLTQY
len: 17; j_gene: TRBJ2-3; v_gene: TRBV7-2; CDR3aa: ASSFKSRLKRGSTDTQY
len: 14; j_gene: TRBJ2-1; v_gene: TRBV5-1; CDR3aa: ASSLDAGQTYNEQF
len: 14; j_gene: TRBJ1-4; v_gene: TRBV28; CDR3aa: ASSLSSGTGREKLF
len: 12; j_gene: TRBJ1-5; v_gene: TRBV30; CDR3aa: AWSVKQHHQPQH
len: 12; j_gene: TRBJ1-1; v_gene: TRBV7-9; CDR3aa: ASRLGSMNTEAF
len: 12; j_gene: TRBJ1-4; v_gene: TRBV7-9; CDR3aa: ASRPLALNEKLF
len: 14; j_gene: TRBJ1-5; v_gene: TRBV7-8; CDR3aa: ASSPLGQGGYQPQH
len: 13; j_gene: TRBJ1-2; v_gene: TRBV6-6; CDR3aa: ASTLGTAQGYGYT
len: 10; j_gene: TRBJ1-2; v_gene: TRBV11-2; CDR3aa: ASSSEFYGYT
len: 12; j_gene: TRBJ2-3; v_gene: TRBV5-1; CDR3aa: ASSPGVSTDTQY
len: 12; j_gene: TRBJ1-2; v_gene: TRBV10-3; CDR3aa: AISESGTGYGYT